This T cell receptor beta chain originates from a study of blood T cell repertoires in COVID-19. Study at large: Material from acute and convalescent COVID-19 was sourced from the United States, Italy and Spain. T cells, B-cell-depleted T cells, or PBMCs supplied cDNA or gDNA.

Looked up from germline, CDR1 is MNHNS and CDR2 is SASEGT. This CDR3 has 14 residues. The J segment lost 9 bases and the V segment lost 2 bases, leaving 8 bases of the junction unmatched. Patients of the Seattle cohort, enrolled during active infection, were followed longitudinally. In the authors' methods: Reference gene primer amplification gave estimated nucleated cell counts. Sequenced by immunoSEQ multiplex PCR; TCRdb stores in-frame clones only, minus some. V and J calls and clone size are as listed in that table; D and trimming were resolved from the DNA. The table has about 290,000 clones, roughly 86% seen once.

This receptor was obtained from a woman aged 25-40 years with COVID-19, enrolled during active disease. The sample consisted of peripheral blood. V and J are TRBV6-1 and TRBJ1-1; 8 nucleotides agree with TRBD1. The CDR3, as DNA: TGTGCCAGCAGTGAAATGGGGACAGGCGCTAAAGCTTTCTTT. This codes for CASSEMGTGAKAFF.